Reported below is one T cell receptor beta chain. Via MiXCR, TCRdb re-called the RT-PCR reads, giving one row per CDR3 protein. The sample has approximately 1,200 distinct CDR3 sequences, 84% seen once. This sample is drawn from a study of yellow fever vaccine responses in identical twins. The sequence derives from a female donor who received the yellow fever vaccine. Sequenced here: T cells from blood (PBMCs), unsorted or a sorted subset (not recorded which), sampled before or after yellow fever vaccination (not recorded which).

CDR3 residues: CASSLYGGAGNTGELFF. CDR3 nucleotides: TGTGCCAGCAGCTTATATGGCGGGGCAGGGAACACCGGGGAGCTGTTTTTT. The chain has TRBV11-2 and TRBJ2-2; tentative D call: TRBD2 (6 bases). The CDR3 runs 17 residues. Germline-derived CDR1 and CDR2 are SGHAT and FQNNGV. Trimming removed 2 bases from V and 1 base from J, with 14 bases in between.